Shown below are 20 T cell receptor beta chains from a single sample sequenced in a study of CD8 T cells in ankylosing spondylitis. A single record per CDR3 protein comes from TCRdb applying MiXCR to the 5' RACE reads. The profile shows under 250,000 distinct CDR3 sequences, more than 25% of them singletons. Sequenced sample: blood, either unsorted or a sorted T cell fraction (not recorded which). These receptor sequences come from a male donor with ankylosing spondylitis or in good health (not recorded which).

The gene calls are TRBV12-3 or TRBV12-4 and TRBJ2-5; TRBD1 matches at 11 bases. J gave up 5 bases and V 5 bases, and 7 bases lay outside the gene matches. CDR3 length equals 15 residues. CDR3: CASSRRTGGRETQYF. DNA for the CDR3: TGTGCCAGCAGTCGGCGGACAGGGGGCCGTGAGACCCAGTACTTC.

The V and J genes are TRBV12-3 or TRBV12-4 and TRBJ2-7; 8 nucleotides agree with TRBD1. CDR3 length: 14 amino acids. Trimming took 5 bases from V and 7 from J; bases not matched to a gene: 10. The chain's CDR3 is CASSPGQGVFEQYF. The DNA for the CDR3 is TGTGCCAGCAGTCCCGGACAGGGTGTGTTTGAGCAGTACTTC.

The sample holds a few counts of this clonotype. The chain combines TRBV12-3 or TRBV12-4 with TRBJ1-2; tentative D call: TRBD1 (5 bases). Trimming removed 7 bases from V and 8 bases from J, with 17 bases in between. The CDR3 extends over 13 amino acids. This chain's CDR3 is CASNQDRGGGYTF. As DNA, the CDR3 is TGTGCCAGCAACCAGGACCGGGGCGGGGGCTACACCTTC.

The chain employs TRBV12-3 or TRBV12-4 and TRBJ2-1, with TRBD2 matching over 9 bases. Unmatched junction bases numbered 2, after V lost 2 bases and J lost 0 bases. The CDR3 length is 16 residues. This CDR3 is CASSLSGGLSYNEQFF. DNA for the CDR3: TGTGCCAGCAGTTTAAGCGGGGGGCTCTCCTACAATGAGCAGTTCTTC.

The chain uses TRBV5-1 and TRBJ2-2; 8 bases map to TRBD2. The CDR3 has 14 residues. The V and J ends lost 4 bases and 4 bases, in that order; junction bases with no gene match: 3. The V gene's germline CDR1 is SGHRS and CDR2 YFSETQ. The CDR3 region is CASSQGTSTGELFF. CDR3 bases: TGCGCCAGCAGCCAAGGGACTAGCACCGGGGAGCTGTTTTTT. The complete variable domain, with remaining parts taken from reference TRBV5-1 and TRBJ2-2, reads KAGVTQTPRYLIKTRGQQVTLSCSPISGHRSVSWYQQTPGQGLQFLFEYFSETQRNKGNFPGRFSGRQFSNSRSEMNVSTLELGDSALYLCASSQGTSTGELFFGEGSRLTVL.

This clonotype has a count of ten or more. J is TRBJ1-5 and V is TRBV6-5; D ambiguous. The CDR3 totals 13 residues. Looked up from germline, CDR1 is MNHEY and CDR2 is SVGAGI. Trimming left V 0 bases short and J 4 bases short, with 4 bases between. The CDR3 region is CASSYSWNQPQHF. CDR3 nucleotide sequence: TGTGCCAGCAGTTACTCTTGGAATCAGCCCCAGCATTTT.

This clonotype has only a few counts. The rearrangement uses TRBV20-1 and TRBJ1-5, with D unresolved. The CDR3 is 16 residues long. Trimming left V 6 bases short and J 0 bases short, with 18 bases between. Germline V gene sequence: CDR1 DFQATT, CDR2 SNEGSKA (reference sequence). The CDR3 here is CSALLGKSGSNQPQHF. Here the CDR3 DNA reads TGCAGTGCCCTCCTCGGGAAGTCTGGTAGCAATCAGCCCCAGCATTTT.

This clonotype was counted a few times. The genes are TRBV20-1 and TRBJ1-6, with D perhaps TRBD1 (6 bases). The CDR3 has 17 amino acids. Germline V gene data show CDR1 as DFQATT and CDR2 as SNEGSKA (reference sequence). V lost 6 bases and J lost 0, with 18 bases in between. The CDR3 protein is CSAIDRTVSSYNSPLHF. CDR3 sequence (DNA): TGCAGTGCCATAGACAGGACGGTTAGCTCCTATAATTCACCCCTCCACTTT.

The gene calls are TRBV6-5 and TRBJ2-7; the D is unclear. Trimming pared 8 bases from V and 2 bases from J, leaving 10 bases between. The CDR3 has 12 amino acids. CDR1 MNHEY and CDR2 SVGAGI come from the germline V gene. CDR3 nucleotides: TGTGCCAGCGCCAGAAGCGCCTACGAGCAGTACTTC. This sequence encodes CASARSAYEQYF.

The V call is TRBV5-5, the J call TRBJ2-6; D perhaps matches TRBD1 (5 bases). The CDR3 runs 18 residues. Trimming took off 0 bases at V and 3 bases at J, with 16 bases between the two ends. CDR1 SGHKS and CDR2 YYEKEE come from the germline V gene (reference sequence). The CDR3 bases are TGTGCCAGCAGCTTGGTTTTGCAGGGTACGAGTGGGGCCAACGTCCTGACTTTC. Translated: CASSLVLQGTSGANVLTF.

The rearrangement uses TRBV20-1 and TRBJ1-6, with 11 bases identical to TRBD1. Germline V gene data show CDR1 as DFQATT and CDR2 as SNEGSKA (reference sequence). The CDR3 is made up of 14 amino acids. V lost 1 base, J lost 9 bases, and 2 bases stayed unmatched. The CDR3, as DNA: TGCAGTGCTAGAGTCGGGACAGGGGGTTCACCCCTCCACTTT. It is translated as CSARVGTGGSPLHF.

The V gene is TRBV7-9, the J gene TRBJ2-7; maybe TRBD2 (6 bases). The CDR3 is 12 residues long. The germline gives CDR1 SEHNR, CDR2 FQNEAQ (reference sequence). Trimming took 6 bases from V and 7 from J, leaving 13 bases between them. CDR3: CASRWGDGEQYF. CDR3 nucleotide sequence: TGTGCCAGCAGATGGGGGGACGGGGAGCAGTACTTC.

This clonotype was detected only a few times. The CDR3 region is CASSLTGAWGGYTF. The CDR3 nucleotides read TGTGCCAGCAGTTTGACAGGGGCATGGGGTGGCTACACCTTC. V is TRBV12-3 or TRBV12-4 and J is TRBJ1-2; TRBD1 matches 8 bases. J lost 7 bases, V lost 3 bases, and 7 bases had no gene match. CDR3 size: 14 residues.

This clonotype turned up a few times. The chain has TRBV10-2 and TRBJ2-2, with 8 nucleotides matching TRBD2. CDR1 is WSHSY and CDR2 is SAAADI in the germline V gene. The ends lost 7 bases at V and 4 bases at J; junction bases unmatched: 2. The CDR3 is 13 residues long. This CDR3 is CASTGTSTGELFF. The CDR3 DNA is TGCGCCAGCACCGGGACTAGCACCGGGGAGCTGTTTTTT.

This clonotype was seen many times. The chain is built from TRBV10-3 and TRBJ2-2; D is undetermined. With 3 bases removed from V and 0 bases from J, the gap between germline ends came to 11 bases. Germline V CDR1 and CDR2: ENHRY, SYGVKD. CDR3 length: 16 amino acids. CDR3 bases: TGTGCCATCAGTGATCCACCGTCCACGAACACCGGGGAGCTGTTTTTT. Translated, it gives CAISDPPSTNTGELFF.

The rearrangement uses TRBV28 and TRBJ2-7, with 7 bases lining up with TRBD1. V trimming: 5 bases; J trimming: 1 base; junction bases outside the gene matches: 8. The germline V gene encodes CDR1 MDHEN and CDR2 SYDVKM. This CDR3 spans 15 amino acids. The CDR3 sequence: CASSGRDRDSYEQYF. In DNA, the CDR3 is TGTGCCAGCAGTGGCCGGGACAGAGATTCCTACGAGCAGTACTTC.

The chain couples TRBV6-1 to TRBJ2-1; 9 nucleotides line up with TRBD2. V dropped 6 bases and J dropped 8; count of bases not matched to a gene: 11. The length of the CDR3 is 15 residues. Germline V gene data show CDR1 as MNHNS and CDR2 as SASEGT. This CDR3 is CASRDAGGGAHEQFF. CDR3 bases: TGTGCCAGCAGGGACGCGGGCGGGGGGGCTCATGAGCAGTTCTTC.

The chain joins TRBV12-3 or TRBV12-4 to TRBJ1-1; tentative D call: TRBD1 (5 bases). The V end was cut by 2 bases, the J end by 3 bases, with 10 bases between. The CDR3 spans 14 residues. The CDR3 is CASSLTPGDTEAFF. The CDR3 nucleotides are TGTGCCAGCAGTTTAACCCCGGGGGACACTGAAGCTTTCTTT.

The genes are TRBV20-1 and TRBJ2-5; 8 positions agree with TRBD2. The V gene end was trimmed by 2 bases and the J gene end by 5 bases; junction bases not matched to a gene: 10. The CDR3 runs to 15 residues. Germline lookup yields CDR1 DFQATT and CDR2 SNEGSKA (reference sequence). The CDR3 sequence: CSARSVRGADETQYF. The CDR3 DNA reads TGCAGTGCTAGAAGTGTGCGGGGGGCCGATGAGACCCAGTACTTC.

Only a few counts were recorded for this clonotype. The chain carries TRBV15 and TRBJ2-4; D is possibly TRBD1 (5 bases). Germline lookup yields CDR1 LNHNV and CDR2 YYDKDF (reference sequence). The CDR3 runs 16 residues. Deletions cut 1 base from V and 12 bases from J, with 22 bases between. In nucleotides, the CDR3 is TGTGCCACCAGCAGAGTGAGTGGGGCAGACGGCGTTCGTCAGTACTTC. It is translated as CATSRVSGADGVRQYF.